These T cell receptor beta chains were read from a single sample in a study of blood T cell repertoires in COVID-19. Method: immunoSEQ multiplex PCR; TCRdb's copy keeps in-frame clones and lacks some. The repertoire holds about 160,000 clones, with roughly 93% as singletons. Specimen: peripheral blood. The origin of the receptors is a man aged 18 to 35 with acute or convalescent COVID-19. Each CDR3 is given with its conserved first and last residue.

TRBJ2-2 17 TRBV2 CASRIQSGGSDTGELFF
TRBJ1-2 15 TRBV28 CASSPRRQANYGYTF
TRBJ1-6 14 TRBV7-6 CASSERVWNSPLHF
TRBJ1-2 16 TRBV11-2 CASSFLQGIRSYGYTF
TRBJ2-1 16 TRBV5-1 CASSPGQGRRWNEQFF
TRBJ2-2 15 TRBV24-1 CATSEEDRGTGELFF
TRBJ1-1 15 TRBV5-6 CASSFLTPPNTEAFF
TRBJ2-7 12 TRBV5-6 CASSHGSYEQYF
TRBJ1-1 12 TRBV29-1 CSVEKVTDEAFF
TRBJ1-2 14 TRBV3-1/TRBV3-2 CASSQGGENYGYTF
TRBJ1-1 14 TRBV9 CASSLGHGNTEAFF
TRBJ2-5 14 TRBV7-9 CASSLTGSGETQYF
TRBJ1-1 14 TRBV6-5 CASSFGTGNTEAFF
TRBJ1-3 15 TRBV5-6 CASSETGFRGNTIYF
TRBJ1-1 13 TRBV19 CASSIPGLSEAFF
TRBJ2-1 15 TRBV5-1 CASRTQGDAYNEQFF
TRBJ2-7 16 TRBV27 CASSLRGTSVLYEQYF
TRBJ1-5 15 TRBV30 CAWNQGWGSNQPQHF
TRBJ2-2 12 TRBV7-6 CASSLPGGELFF
TRBJ2-3 14 TRBV27 CASRGRLGTDTQYF
TRBJ1-4 15 TRBV3-1/TRBV3-2 CASSQSGTGPSKLFF
TRBJ2-7 15 TRBV6-6 CASSYWQGRIYEQYF
TRBJ1-3 15 TRBV19 CASSPKSYSGNTIYF
TRBJ1-1 14 TRBV7-2 CASSPAGRNTEAFF
TRBJ2-4 13 TRBV5-8 CASSSGQLNIQYF
TRBJ1-2 21 TRBV3-1/TRBV3-2 CASSQDLWGTQGDPRNYGYTF
TRBJ1-2 15 TRBV5-5 CASSLTGGPSYGYTF
TRBJ2-3 16 TRBV5-1 CASSLEPSGNLVPQYF
TRBJ1-6 13 TRBV7-2 CASSSDPGRSLHF
TRBJ1-3 14 TRBV19 CASSILSSGNTIYF
TRBJ1-4 14 TRBV2 CASSGGGVAEKLFF